Listed here are 28 T cell receptor beta chains from one sample, sequenced in a study of cytomegalovirus exposure and HLA in healthy donors. Primers: 60 Vbeta forward and 13 Jbeta reverse. Sequencing used immunoSEQ multiplex PCR; TCRdb keeps in-frame clones, though not all of them. The sample shows about 86,000 clones, about 76% of them seen only once. Sequencing was done on a sample of PBMCs. Every receptor here comes from a woman aged 40-49 years in good health and CMV-seropositive.

This rearrangement joins TRBV5-6 to TRBJ1-2, with a possible D match to TRBD1 (5 bases). CDR1 SGHDT and CDR2 YYEEEE come from the germline V gene. V lost 4 bases and J lost 1, with 11 bases in between. CDR3 length: 14 residues. Here the CDR3 reads CASSPNRLNYGYTF. As DNA, the CDR3 is TGTGCCAGCAGCCCAAACAGGCTTAACTATGGCTACACCTTC.

The chain has TRBV30 and TRBJ2-3; weak D call: TRBD2 (5 bases). Germline V gene sequence: CDR1 GTSNPN, CDR2 SVGIG (reference sequence). Trimming removed 1 base at V and 1 base at J, with 9 bases between. The CDR3 has 14 residues. CDR3 sequence reads: CAWSAYSGTDTQYF. The CDR3 region has the DNA TGTGCCTGGAGTGCCTATAGCGGCACAGATACGCAGTATTTT. Looking up the rest from reference TRBV30 and TRBJ2-3 gives the full variable domain: SQTIHQWPATLVQPVGSPLSLECTVEGTSNPNLYWYRQAAGRGLQLLFYSVGIGQISSEVPQNLSASRPQDRQFILSSKKLLLSDSGFYLCAWSAYSGTDTQYFGPGTRLTVL.

The rearrangement joins TRBV7-9 to TRBJ2-2; 13 bases match TRBD2. V lost 5 bases and J lost 5; bases outside the gene matches: 2. This CDR3 is 15 amino acids long. Per the germline V gene, CDR1 is SEHNR and CDR2 is FQNEAQ (reference sequence). The CDR3, as DNA: TGTGCCAGCAGCCCACTAGCGGGAGGGACCGGGGAGCTGTTTTTT. It codes for CASSPLAGGTGELFF.

The gene calls are TRBV4-2 and TRBJ1-4, with D possibly matching TRBD1 (5 bases). The CDR3 consists of 17 residues. Trimming removed 4 bases at V and 1 base at J, with 16 bases between. The germline gives CDR1 LGHNA, CDR2 YNFKEQ. This chain's CDR3 is CASSPVHVGGTNEKLFF. Written as DNA, the CDR3 is TGTGCCAGCAGCCCGGTTCACGTGGGGGGAACTAATGAAAAACTGTTTTTT.

V is TRBV27 and J is TRBJ1-1; D gene ambiguous. This CDR3 contains 14 residues. CDR1 is MNHEY, CDR2 SMNVEV, per germline (reference sequence). Trimming stripped 0 bases from V and 2 bases from J, with 7 bases between. CDR3 loop: CASSLSGRNTEAFF. The CDR3 nucleotides read TGTGCCAGCAGTTTATCGGGGAGAAACACTGAAGCTTTCTTT.

The chain joins TRBV5-4 to TRBJ2-1; 10 bases line up with TRBD1. CDR1 and CDR2 from the germline V gene are SGHNT and YYREEE (reference sequence). J lost 2 bases, V lost 0 bases, and 2 bases had no gene match. There are 16 residues in the CDR3. CDR3 sequence: CASSLGGQGTYNEQFF. CDR3 sequence (DNA): TGTGCCAGCAGCTTGGGGGGACAGGGGACCTACAATGAGCAGTTCTTC.

DNA of the CDR3: TGTGCCAGCTCACTGGGGGGCCAAGAGACCCAGTACTTC. It encodes CASSLGGQETQYF. The chain recombines TRBV18 with TRBJ2-5; D is possibly TRBD2 (6 bases). In germline, CDR1 is KGHSH, CDR2 LQKENI. Trimming removed 4 bases at V and 1 base at J, with 7 bases between. The CDR3 loop spans 13 amino acids.

The gene calls are TRBV13 and TRBJ1-2; 11 bases line up with TRBD1. Per the germline V gene, CDR1 is PRHDT and CDR2 is FYEKMQ (reference sequence). Germline trimming cut 6 bases from V and 7 bases from J; bases unmatched to any gene: 4. The CDR3 totals 13 residues. CDR3 sequence (DNA): TGTGCCAGCAGAACGGACAGGGGGCTTGGCTACACCTTC. This gives the protein CASRTDRGLGYTF.

This clone came up a few times. The rearrangement links TRBV5-1 to TRBJ2-7, with TRBD2 identical over 8 bases. The CDR3 totals 14 residues. Losses at the gene ends were 6 bases for V and 5 bases for J; bases not matched to a gene: 10. Germline lookup yields CDR1 SGHRS and CDR2 YFSETQ. The CDR3: CASNPGGVGDEQYF. CDR3 nucleotide sequence: TGCGCCAGCAACCCGGGGGGGGTGGGGGACGAGCAGTACTTC.

This clone was counted only a few times. The gene calls are TRBV9 and TRBJ1-2; D gene uncertain. V lost 1 base to trimming and J lost 8 bases, with 12 bases between them. The germline V gene encodes CDR1 SGDLS and CDR2 YYNGEE. This CDR3 has 13 residues. The CDR3 here is CASSVSGGGGYTF. CDR3 DNA sequence: TGTGCCAGCAGCGTATCTGGTGGCGGCGGCTACACCTTC.

This clone was found a few times. The CDR3 nucleotides are TGTGCCAGCAGGCCCTGGGGCAGTCCCACTGAAGCTTTCTTT. Protein: CASRPWGSPTEAFF. The V and J genes are TRBV27 and TRBJ1-1, with TRBD1 as a possible D gene (5 bases). The CDR3 length is 14 residues. Between the trimmed V and J ends, which lost 6 bases and 4 bases, there was a span of 15 bases. Germline V gene data show CDR1 as MNHEY and CDR2 as SMNVEV (reference sequence).

This clone was observed a handful of times. The chain recombines TRBV28 with TRBJ1-1; D not resolved. V gave up 2 bases and J gave up 9 bases, with 7 bases separating them. The CDR3 extends over 11 amino acids. The germline V gene encodes CDR1 MDHEN and CDR2 SYDVKM. The chain's CDR3 is CASSLGQQAFF. The DNA of the CDR3 is TGTGCCAGCAGTTTAGGGCAGCAAGCTTTCTTT. The whole variable domain, remainder taken from reference TRBV28 and TRBJ1-1, is DVKVTQSSRYLVKRTGEKVFLECVQDMDHENMFWYRQDPGLGLRLIYFSYDVKMKEKGDIPEGYSVSREKKERFSLILESASTNQTSMYLCASSLGQQAFFGQGTRLTVV.

This clone came up a few times. The V call is TRBV9, the J call TRBJ2-7; 12 positions match TRBD2. The CDR3 covers 15 residues. J gave up 2 bases and V 3 bases, and 3 bases lay outside the gene matches. The germline CDR1 and CDR2 sequences are SGDLS and YYNGEE. The CDR3 DNA follows: TGTGCCAGCAGCGCAACTAGCGGGGGGCCCTACGAGCAGTACTTC. As protein: CASSATSGGPYEQYF.

This clone was observed a handful of times. The chain recombines TRBV5-6 with TRBJ1-2, with D hard to call. Germline V lookup: CDR1 SGHDT, CDR2 YYEEEE. Trimming cost V 1 base and J 2 bases, with 6 bases left between them. The CDR3 covers 13 residues. CDR3 residues: CASSLPPNYGYTF. Written as DNA, the CDR3 is TGTGCCAGCAGCTTGCCCCCAAACTATGGCTACACCTTC.

This chain joins TRBV7-2 and TRBJ2-5; D call uncertain. The end of the DNA fits TRBJ2-7 better, so the J call may be wrong. The germline CDR1 and CDR2 sequences are SGHTA and FQGNSA. The CDR3 has 13 residues. DNA of the CDR3: TGTGCCAGCAGCTTAGACCCCCTATACGAGCAGTACTTC. Amino acid sequence: CASSLDPLYEQYF.

With regard to this clone: Other DNA sequences in this sample translate to the same CDR3. The chain uses TRBV15 and TRBJ1-1; no reliable D call. Looked up from germline, CDR1 is LNHNV and CDR2 is YYDKDF (reference sequence). The CDR3 is made up of 13 amino acids. V was pared by 0 bases and J by 5 bases, with 7 bases between. CDR3: CATSRETGTEAFF. The CDR3 DNA sequence: TGTGCCACCAGCAGAGAGACGGGAACTGAAGCTTTCTTT.

The rearrangement uses TRBV4-3 and TRBJ1-1, with a weak D call TRBD1 (6 bases). CDR1 is LGHNA, CDR2 YSLEER, per germline. V was pared by 1 base and J by 2 bases, with 11 bases between. The CDR3 loop spans 15 amino acids. The DNA for the CDR3 is TGCGCCAGCAGCCAAGTCGGGGACACCAACACTGAAGCTTTCTTT. Protein product: CASSQVGDTNTEAFF.

The sample holds a few counts of this clone. V usage is TRBV18 and J usage is TRBJ2-5; D might be TRBD2 (6 bases). The CDR3 sequence is 15 residues long. Germline values: CDR1 KGHSH, CDR2 LQKENI. V dropped 4 bases and J dropped 3 bases, with 15 bases sitting between them. CDR3 sequence reads: CASSRGARGKETQYF. The CDR3 bases are TGTGCCAGCTCACGAGGCGCCCGGGGGAAAGAGACCCAGTACTTC. The full variable domain, its missing parts supplied by reference TRBV18 and TRBJ2-5, is NAGVMQNPRHLVRRRGQEARLRCSPMKGHSHVYWYRQLPEEGLKFMVYLQKENIIDESGMPKERFSAEFPKEGPSILRIQQVVRGDSAAYFCASSRGARGKETQYFGPGTRLLVL.

This clone was detected once. The chain combines TRBV19 with TRBJ1-2; D is uncertain. Germline V lookup: CDR1 LNHDA, CDR2 SQIVND (reference sequence). V was pared by 4 bases and J by 7 bases, with 13 bases between. This CDR3 is built from 13 residues. This CDR3 reads CASSRGNRVGYTF. CDR3 DNA sequence: TGTGCCAGTAGTAGAGGGAATCGTGTTGGCTACACCTTC.

The chain carries TRBV21-1 and TRBJ2-1; the listed D gene, TRBD1, was not tested against the DNA. TRBV21-1 is an annotated pseudogene. The CDR3 length is 15 residues. The CDR3 bases are TGTGCCAGCAGCAAAATCACAGGCCAGACCAATGAGCAGTTCTTC. Its protein product is CASSKITGQTNEQFF.

Only one count was recorded for this clone. This chain links TRBV19 with TRBJ2-7; possible D gene TRBD2, 7 bases. This CDR3 spans 12 amino acids. Germline-derived CDR1 and CDR2 are LNHDA and SQIVND (reference sequence). V was pared by 9 bases and J by 5 bases, with 14 bases between. The CDR3 nucleotides are TGTGCCAGCCGGGGGGCAAGCGACGAGCAGTACTTC. It is translated as CASRGASDEQYF.

This clone came up a few times. The V gene is TRBV6-5, the J gene TRBJ1-1; 8 nucleotides match TRBD1. The CDR3 spans 14 residues. In germline, CDR1 is MNHEY, CDR2 SVGAGI. With 5 bases clipped from V and 4 bases from J, the junction kept 6 bases outside the gene matches. This CDR3 is CASSTTDRGTEAFF. The DNA of the CDR3 is TGTGCCAGCAGTACCACAGACAGGGGCACTGAAGCTTTCTTT.

J is TRBJ2-1 and V is TRBV29-1, with D unresolved. The CDR3 totals 12 residues. The germline V gene encodes CDR1 SQVTM and CDR2 ANQGSEA. Trimming cost V 3 bases and J 8 bases, with 11 bases left between them. This chain's CDR3 is CSVERRLDEQFF. In nucleotides, the CDR3 is TGCAGCGTTGAGCGACGACTTGATGAGCAGTTCTTC.

The chain combines TRBV28 with TRBJ1-5; no firm D call. The CDR3 totals 12 residues. Germline CDR1 and CDR2: MDHEN and SYDVKM. V was trimmed by 3 bases and J by 4 bases, leaving 4 bases between them. The CDR3 spells CASSFQNQPQHF. DNA of the CDR3: TGTGCCAGCAGTTTTCAAAATCAGCCCCAGCATTTT.

The J gene is TRBJ2-5, the V gene TRBV6-6; TRBD1 aligns across 8 bases. The J call is uncertain, as TRBJ2-7 better fits the DNA end. CDR1 is MNHNY and CDR2 is SVGAGI in the germline V gene (reference sequence). The CDR3 is 14 amino acids. CDR3 DNA: TGTGCCAGCAGTAAACAGGGGGAGTACTACGAGCAGTACTTC. Its translation: CASSKQGEYYEQYF.

The V gene is TRBV7-2, the J gene TRBJ2-1; D is undetermined. The CDR3 loop spans 12 amino acids. The ends were cut back, 1 base at V and 12 bases at J, with 10 bases in the middle. Germline V gives CDR1 SGHTA, CDR2 FQGNSA. The CDR3 protein is CASSLEVRRQFF. In nucleotides, the CDR3 is TGTGCCAGCAGCTTAGAGGTGCGGAGGCAGTTCTTC.

This sequence joins TRBV4-1 and TRBJ2-1; the match to TRBD2 covers 9 bases. Germline CDR1 is MGHRA and CDR2 is YSYEKL. Losses at the gene ends were 1 base for V and 6 bases for J; bases not matched to a gene: 10. The CDR3 spans 17 residues. The CDR3 is CASSQGSLAGAGNEQFF. The DNA of the CDR3 is TGCGCCAGCAGCCAAGGGAGCTTAGCGGGAGCTGGCAATGAGCAGTTCTTC.

The CDR3 loop reads CASSPNRVHNSPLHF. The CDR3 DNA is TGTGCCAGCAGCCCAAACAGGGTGCATAATTCACCCCTCCACTTT. The rearrangement joins TRBV5-6 to TRBJ1-6, with D maybe TRBD1 (6 bases). V shed 4 bases and J shed 5 bases, with 13 bases lying between them. Germline assignment: CDR1 SGHDT and CDR2 YYEEEE. The CDR3 contains 15 residues.